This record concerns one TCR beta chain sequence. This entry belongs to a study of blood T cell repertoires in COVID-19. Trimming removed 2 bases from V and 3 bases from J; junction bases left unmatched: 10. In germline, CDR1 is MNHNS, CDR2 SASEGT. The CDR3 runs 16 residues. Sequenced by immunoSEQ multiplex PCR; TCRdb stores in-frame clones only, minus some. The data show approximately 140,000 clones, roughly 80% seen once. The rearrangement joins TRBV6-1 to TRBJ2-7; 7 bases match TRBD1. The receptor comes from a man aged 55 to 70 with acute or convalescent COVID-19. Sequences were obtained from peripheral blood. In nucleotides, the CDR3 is TGTGCCAGCAGTGAATTCGTGGGACAGCAGAACTACGAGCAGTACTTC. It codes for CASSEFVGQQNYEQYF.